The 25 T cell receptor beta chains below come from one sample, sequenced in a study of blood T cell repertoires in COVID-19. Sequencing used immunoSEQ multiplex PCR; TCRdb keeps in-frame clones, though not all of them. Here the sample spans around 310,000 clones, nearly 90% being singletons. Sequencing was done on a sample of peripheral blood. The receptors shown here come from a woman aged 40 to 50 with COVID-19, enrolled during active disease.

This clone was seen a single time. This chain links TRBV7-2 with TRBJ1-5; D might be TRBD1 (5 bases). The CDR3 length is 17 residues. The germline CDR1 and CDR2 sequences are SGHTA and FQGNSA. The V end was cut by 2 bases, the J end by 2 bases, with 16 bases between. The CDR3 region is CASSLSGGGSRNQPQHF. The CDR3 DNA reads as TGTGCCAGCAGCTTATCGGGCGGGGGGTCCCGCAATCAGCCCCAGCATTTT.

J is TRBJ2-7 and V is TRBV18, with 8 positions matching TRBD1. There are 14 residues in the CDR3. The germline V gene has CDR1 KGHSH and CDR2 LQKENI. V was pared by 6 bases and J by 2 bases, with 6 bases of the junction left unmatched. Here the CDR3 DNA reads TGTGCCAGCTCTCCCCGGACAGGGACCTACGAGCAGTACTTC. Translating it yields CASSPRTGTYEQYF. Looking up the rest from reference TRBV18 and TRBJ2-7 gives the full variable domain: NAGVMQNPRHLVRRRGQEARLRCSPMKGHSHVYWYRQLPEEGLKFMVYLQKENIIDESGMPKERFSAEFPKEGPSILRIQQVVRGDSAAYFCASSPRTGTYEQYFGPGTRLTVT.

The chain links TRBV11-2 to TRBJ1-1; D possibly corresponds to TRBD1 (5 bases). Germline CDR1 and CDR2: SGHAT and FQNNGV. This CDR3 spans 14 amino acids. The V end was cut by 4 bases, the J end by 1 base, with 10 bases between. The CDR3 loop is CASSSLGPNTEAFF. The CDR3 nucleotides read TGTGCCAGCAGCTCTCTGGGGCCGAACACTGAAGCTTTCTTT.

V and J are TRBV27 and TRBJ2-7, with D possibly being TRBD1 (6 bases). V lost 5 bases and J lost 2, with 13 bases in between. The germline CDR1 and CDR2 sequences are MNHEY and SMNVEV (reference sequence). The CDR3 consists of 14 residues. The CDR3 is CASSPRTAAYEQYF. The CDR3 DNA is TGTGCCAGCAGTCCCCGGACAGCAGCCTACGAGCAGTACTTC.

The CDR3 DNA follows: TGTGCCAGCAGCTTACGGGGTAGCTCAAACACCGGGGAGCTGTTTTTT. Encoded protein: CASSLRGSSNTGELFF. V and J are TRBV11-2 and TRBJ2-2; D perhaps matches TRBD2 (5 bases). The CDR3 consists of 16 residues. Germline assignment: CDR1 SGHAT and CDR2 FQNNGV. V was pared by 2 bases and J by 2 bases, with 12 bases between.

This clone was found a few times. The CDR3 region is CASSQETGGQGATKQYF. As DNA, the CDR3 is TGCGCCAGCAGCCAAGAAACGGGGGGCCAGGGGGCTACGAAGCAGTACTTC. This chain links TRBV4-1 with TRBJ2-7; tentative D call: TRBD1 (8 bases). CDR3 length: 17 residues. The germline CDR1 and CDR2 sequences are MGHRA and YSYEKL. V was clipped by 0 bases and J by 8 bases, with 23 bases between them.

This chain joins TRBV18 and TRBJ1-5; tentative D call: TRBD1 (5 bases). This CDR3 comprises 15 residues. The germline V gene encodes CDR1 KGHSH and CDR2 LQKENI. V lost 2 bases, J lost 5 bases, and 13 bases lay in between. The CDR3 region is CASSPGIPRDQPQHF. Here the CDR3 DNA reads TGTGCCAGCTCACCAGGAATACCCAGGGATCAGCCCCAGCATTTT.

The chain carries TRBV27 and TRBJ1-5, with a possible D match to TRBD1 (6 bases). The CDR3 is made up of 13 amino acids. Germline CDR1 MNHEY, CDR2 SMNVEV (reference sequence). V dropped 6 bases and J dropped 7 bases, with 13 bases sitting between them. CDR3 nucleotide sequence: TGTGCCAGCAGCCCGGACAGAGAACAGCCCCAGCATTTT. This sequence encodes CASSPDREQPQHF.

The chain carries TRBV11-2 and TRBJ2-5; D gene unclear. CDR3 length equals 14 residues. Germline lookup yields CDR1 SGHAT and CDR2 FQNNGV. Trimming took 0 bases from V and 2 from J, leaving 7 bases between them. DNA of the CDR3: TGTGCCAGCAGCTTAGATGCGGTTCAAGAGACCCAGTACTTC. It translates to CASSLDAVQETQYF.

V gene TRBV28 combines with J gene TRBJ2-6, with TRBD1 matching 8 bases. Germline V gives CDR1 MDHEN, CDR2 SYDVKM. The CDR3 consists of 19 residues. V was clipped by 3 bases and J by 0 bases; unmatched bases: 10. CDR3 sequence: CASSLSAGQVGSGANVLTF. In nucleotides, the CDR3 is TGTGCCAGCAGTTTGTCCGCGGGACAGGTGGGCTCTGGGGCCAACGTCCTGACTTTC.

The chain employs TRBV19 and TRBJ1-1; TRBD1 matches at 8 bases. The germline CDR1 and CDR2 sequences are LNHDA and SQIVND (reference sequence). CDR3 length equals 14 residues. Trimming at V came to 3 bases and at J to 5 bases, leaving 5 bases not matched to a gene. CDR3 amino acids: CASSISQGGTEAFF. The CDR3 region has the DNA TGTGCCAGTAGTATCTCACAGGGGGGAACTGAAGCTTTCTTT.

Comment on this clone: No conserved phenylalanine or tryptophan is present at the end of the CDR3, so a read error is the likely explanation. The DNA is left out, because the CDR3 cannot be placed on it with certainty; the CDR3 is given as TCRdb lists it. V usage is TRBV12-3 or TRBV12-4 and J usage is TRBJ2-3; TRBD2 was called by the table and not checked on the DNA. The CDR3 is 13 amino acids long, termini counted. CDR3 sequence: CASSLGTSGRERV.

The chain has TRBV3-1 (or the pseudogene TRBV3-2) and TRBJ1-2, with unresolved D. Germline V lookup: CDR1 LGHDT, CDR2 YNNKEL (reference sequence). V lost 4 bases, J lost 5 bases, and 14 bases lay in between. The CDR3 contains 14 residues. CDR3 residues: CASSPREDSYGYTF. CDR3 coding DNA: TGTGCCAGCAGCCCCCGGGAGGACTCATATGGCTACACCTTC.

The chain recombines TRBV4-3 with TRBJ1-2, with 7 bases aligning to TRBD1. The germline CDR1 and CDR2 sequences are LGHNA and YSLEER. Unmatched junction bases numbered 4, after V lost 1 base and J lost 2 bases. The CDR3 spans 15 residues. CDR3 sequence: CASSQGGGGNYGYTF. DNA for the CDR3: TGCGCCAGCAGCCAAGGTGGAGGGGGCAACTATGGCTACACCTTC.

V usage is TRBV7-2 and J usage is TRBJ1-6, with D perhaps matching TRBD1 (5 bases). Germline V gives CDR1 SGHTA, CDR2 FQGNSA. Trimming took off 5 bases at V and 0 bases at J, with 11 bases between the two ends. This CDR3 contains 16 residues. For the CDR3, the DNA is TGTGCCAGCAGCCCCCGGGGGAGCTCCTATAATTCACCCCTCCACTTT. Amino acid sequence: CASSPRGSSYNSPLHF. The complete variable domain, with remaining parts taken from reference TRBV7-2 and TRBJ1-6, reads GAGVSQSPSNKVTEKGKDVELRCDPISGHTALYWYRQSLGQGLEFLIYFQGNSAPDKSGLPSDRFSAERTGGSVSTLTIQRTQQEDSAVYLCASSPRGSSYNSPLHFGNGTRLTVT.

CDR3 sequence: CASSPFSGRAYNEQFF. Written as DNA, the CDR3 is TGTGCCAGCAGCCCCTTTAGCGGGAGGGCCTACAATGAGCAGTTCTTC. The rearrangement uses TRBV7-9 and TRBJ2-1; 11 bases fit TRBD2. Trimming took 5 bases from V and 2 from J; bases not matched to a gene: 5. Germline V CDR1 and CDR2: SEHNR, FQNEAQ (reference sequence). The CDR3 extends over 16 amino acids. The full variable domain, in which reference TRBV7-9 and TRBJ2-1 provide the parts outside the CDR3, is DTGVSQNPRHKITKRGQNVTFRCDPISEHNRLYWYRQTLGQGPEFLTYFQNEAQLEKSRLLSDRFSAERPKGSFSTLEIQRTEQGDSAMYLCASSPFSGRAYNEQFFGPGTRLTVL.

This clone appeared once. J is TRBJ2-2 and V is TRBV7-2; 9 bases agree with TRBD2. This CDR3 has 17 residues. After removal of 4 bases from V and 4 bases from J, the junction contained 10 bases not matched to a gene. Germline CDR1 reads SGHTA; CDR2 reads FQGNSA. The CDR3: CASSSFAGGPVTGELFF. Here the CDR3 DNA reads TGTGCCAGCAGCTCTTTTGCGGGGGGGCCTGTCACCGGGGAGCTGTTTTTT.

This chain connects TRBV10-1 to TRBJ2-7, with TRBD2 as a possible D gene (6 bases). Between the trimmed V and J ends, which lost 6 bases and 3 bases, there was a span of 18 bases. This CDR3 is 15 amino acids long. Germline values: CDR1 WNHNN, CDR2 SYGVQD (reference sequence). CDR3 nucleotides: TGCGCCAGCAGGGCCCCGGGAGCGGCTTACTACGAGCAGTACTTC. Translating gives CASRAPGAAYYEQYF.

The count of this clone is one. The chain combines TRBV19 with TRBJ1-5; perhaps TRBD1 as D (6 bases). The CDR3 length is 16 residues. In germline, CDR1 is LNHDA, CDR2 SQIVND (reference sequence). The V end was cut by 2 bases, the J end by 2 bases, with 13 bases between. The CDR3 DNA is TGTGCCAGTAGTATATCCCCAGCAGGGGGCAATCAGCCCCAGCATTTT. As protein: CASSISPAGGNQPQHF.

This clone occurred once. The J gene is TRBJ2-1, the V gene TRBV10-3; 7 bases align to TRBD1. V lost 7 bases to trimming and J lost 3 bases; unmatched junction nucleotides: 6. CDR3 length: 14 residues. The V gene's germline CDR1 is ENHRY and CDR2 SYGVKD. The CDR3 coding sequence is TGTGCCATCACCCATGACAGGGACTACAATGAGCAGTTCTTC. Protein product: CAITHDRDYNEQFF.

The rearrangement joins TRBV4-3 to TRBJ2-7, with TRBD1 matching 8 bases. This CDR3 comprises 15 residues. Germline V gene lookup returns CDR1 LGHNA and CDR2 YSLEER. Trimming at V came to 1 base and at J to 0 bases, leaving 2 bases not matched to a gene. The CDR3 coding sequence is TGCGCCAGCAGCCAAGGGACAGGGAGCTCCTACGAGCAGTACTTC. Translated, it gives CASSQGTGSSYEQYF.

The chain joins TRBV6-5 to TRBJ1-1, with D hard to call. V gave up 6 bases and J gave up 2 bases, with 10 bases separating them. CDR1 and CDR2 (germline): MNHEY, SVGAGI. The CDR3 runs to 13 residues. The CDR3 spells CASRPTRNTEAFF. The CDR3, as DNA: TGTGCCAGCAGACCGACAAGAAACACTGAAGCTTTCTTT.

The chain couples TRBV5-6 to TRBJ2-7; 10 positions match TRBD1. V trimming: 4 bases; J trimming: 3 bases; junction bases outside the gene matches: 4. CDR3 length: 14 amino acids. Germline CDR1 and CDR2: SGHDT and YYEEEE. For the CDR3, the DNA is TGTGCCAGCAGCCCGACAGGGGGCGGCTACGAGCAGTACTTC. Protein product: CASSPTGGGYEQYF.

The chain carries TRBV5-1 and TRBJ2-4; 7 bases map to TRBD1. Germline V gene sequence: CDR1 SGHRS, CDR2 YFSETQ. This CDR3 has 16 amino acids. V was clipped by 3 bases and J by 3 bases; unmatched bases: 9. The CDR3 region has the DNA TGCGCCAGCAGCTCTGGGGACAGCCAGTACAAAAACATTCAGTACTTC. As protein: CASSSGDSQYKNIQYF.

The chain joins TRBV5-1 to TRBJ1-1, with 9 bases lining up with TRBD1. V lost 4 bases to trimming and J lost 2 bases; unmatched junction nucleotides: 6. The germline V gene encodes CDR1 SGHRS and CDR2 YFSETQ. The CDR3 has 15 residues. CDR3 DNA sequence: TGCGCCAGCAGCCCCCCGACAGGGGGAAACACTGAAGCTTTCTTT. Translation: CASSPPTGGNTEAFF.